The source of this T cell receptor (delta chain) is a study of gamma-delta T cells after stem cell transplantation. Trimming took 2 bases from V and 1 from J; bases not matched to a gene: 14. This CDR3 contains 21 residues. Germline V lookup: CDR1 TVYSNPD, CDR2 GDNSRS (reference sequence). This clone has just a few counts. TCRdb re-identified clones in the RT-PCR reads via CATT. The sample consists of about 11,000 delta-chain clones, about two fifths of them appearing once. Sequencing was done on a sample of gamma-delta T cells. The TCR sequence derives from a human donor. It is not recorded whose cells these are; they may come from a transplant donor. The chain uses TRDV3 and TRDJ3, with TRDD3 matching 13 bases. CDR3 sequence: CAFSARATGGYASWDTRQMFF. The CDR3, as DNA: TGTGCCTTTTCGGCTAGGGCGACTGGGGGATACGCTTCCTGGGACACCCGACAGATGTTTTTC.